The T cell receptor (beta chain) under discussion was sequenced for a study of T cell responses to AZD1222 COVID-19 vaccine. In the study overall: Researchers grouped second doses given at about 4 or about 12 weeks into one pool. Points from the study as a whole: Spike-specific TCR breadth and depth were elevated following two AZD1222 doses. Just a handful of AZD1222 recipients were seropositive at baseline. Researchers report vaccine-associated CD4 TCRs spanning spike, with dominance at 160-218 and 743-854.

J lost 10 bases, V lost 0 bases, and 2 bases had no gene match. The CDR3 spans 15 residues. Germline V gene sequence: CDR1 KGHSH, CDR2 LQKENI. This clone was detected a few times. The antigen is undetermined. Some clones are missing from TCRdb's copy, which holds only in-frame ones; the method was immunoSEQ multiplex PCR. The top ten clones hold approximately 2.2% of a sample with approximately 150,000 clones, 80% to 95% of them seen once. The material sequenced was peripheral blood, taken on day 0 of AZD1222 vaccination. The receptor comes from an adult in good health. This chain connects TRBV18 to TRBJ2-1, with 14 bases fitting TRBD2. Written as DNA, the CDR3 is TGTGCCAGCTCACCACCGACTAGCGGGAGGGGAGAGCAGTTCTTC. Translated, it gives CASSPPTSGRGEQFF.